These 26 T cell receptor beta chains were sequenced from one sample in a study of blood T cell repertoires in COVID-19. Produced via immunoSEQ multiplex PCR; TCRdb's table is partial and in-frame only. The table shows about 50,000 clones, with roughly 76% occurring only once. Sequences were obtained from peripheral blood. The receptors shown here come from a middle-aged man with active or convalescent COVID-19.

This chain connects TRBV11-2 to TRBJ2-1, with TRBD2 matching over 11 bases. Germline CDR1 is SGHAT and CDR2 is FQNNGV. Trimming took 5 bases from V and 9 from J; bases not matched to a gene: 6. This CDR3 contains 14 residues. The CDR3 DNA follows: TGTGCCAGCAGCCGTAGCGGGGGGGCCACTGAGCAGTTCTTC. Its protein is CASSRSGGATEQFF.

The chain combines TRBV6-5 with TRBJ2-7, with 7 bases identical to TRBD1. Germline loops: CDR1 MNHEY, CDR2 SVGAGI. The J segment lost 3 bases and the V segment lost 7 bases, leaving 12 bases of the junction unmatched. CDR3 size: 15 residues. The CDR3, as DNA: TGTGCCAGCACCTACCGAAAGACAGGGAACTACGAGCAGTACTTC. This encodes CASTYRKTGNYEQYF.

V gene TRBV5-1 combines with J gene TRBJ2-7; TRBD2 might be the D (6 bases). The CDR3 length is 14 residues. The V and J ends lost 4 bases and 4 bases respectively, with 15 bases between them. Germline V gene data show CDR1 as SGHRS and CDR2 as YFSETQ. CDR3 sequence (DNA): TGCGCCAGCAGCGTCGATGGGGGGACGTACGAGCAGTACTTC. This translates into CASSVDGGTYEQYF.

V usage is TRBV6-4 and J usage is TRBJ1-1; the D is unclear. The V and J ends lost 4 bases and 0 bases respectively, with 6 bases between them. In germline, CDR1 is MRHNA, CDR2 SNTAGT. The length of the CDR3 is 13 residues. Here the CDR3 reads CASSVNMNTEAFF. In nucleotides, the CDR3 is TGTGCCAGCAGTGTGAACATGAACACTGAAGCTTTCTTT.

The gene calls are TRBV3-1 (or the pseudogene TRBV3-2) and TRBJ1-2; D is unclear. Germline V CDR1 and CDR2: LGHDT, YNNKEL (reference sequence). V gave up 0 bases and J gave up 6 bases, with 11 bases separating them. The CDR3 contains 14 residues. CDR3 nucleotide sequence: TGTGCCAGCAGCCAAGAGGTCGCGCGGCATGGCTACACCTTC. This encodes CASSQEVARHGYTF.

The V and J genes are TRBV5-1 and TRBJ2-1; 7 nucleotides match TRBD1. The length of the CDR3 is 15 residues. Losses at the gene ends were 0 bases for V and 7 bases for J; bases not matched to a gene: 7. Germline V gives CDR1 SGHRS, CDR2 YFSETQ. This CDR3 is CASSLEGKGANEQFF. CDR3 coding DNA: TGCGCCAGCAGCTTGGAGGGTAAGGGGGCGAATGAGCAGTTCTTC.

The chain uses TRBV4-1 and TRBJ2-7; D possibly corresponds to TRBD2 (6 bases). The CDR3 contains 15 residues. The germline CDR1 and CDR2 sequences are MGHRA and YSYEKL. The ends were cut back, 6 bases at V and 0 bases at J, with 15 bases in the middle. Here the CDR3 DNA reads TGCGCCAGCAGGACCGGGACTGGCAGCTCCTACGAGCAGTACTTC. It yields the protein CASRTGTGSSYEQYF.

This clone showed up just a few times. The V call is TRBV3-1 (or the pseudogene TRBV3-2), the J call TRBJ1-2, with D possibly TRBD1 on 5 matching bases. Per germline, CDR1 LGHDT and CDR2 YNNKEL (reference sequence). This CDR3 has 14 amino acids. V was shortened by 0 bases and J by 7 bases, with 12 bases between the two germline ends. The CDR3 reads CASSQEGGAPGYTF. Here the CDR3 DNA reads TGTGCCAGCAGCCAAGAAGGCGGGGCACCTGGCTACACCTTC.

This clone has only a few counts. The chain has TRBV7-3 and TRBJ2-7, with D unclear. The CDR3 runs 13 residues. Trimming shortened V by 1 base and J by 6 bases, and 10 bases separated the two germline ends. Germline V gives CDR1 SGHTA, CDR2 FQGTGA. CDR3 nucleotide sequence: TGTGCCAGCAGCTTAAGTAATTCGGGCGAGCAGTACTTC. Residues: CASSLSNSGEQYF.

The chain employs TRBV18 and TRBJ1-1; D not certain. This CDR3 is built from 11 residues. Germline-derived CDR1 and CDR2 are KGHSH and LQKENI. Trimming took off 6 bases at V and 6 bases at J, with 8 bases between the two ends. As DNA, the CDR3 is TGTGCCAGCTCCCTTCACTCTGAAGCTTTCTTT. It specifies CASSLHSEAFF.

Written as DNA, the CDR3 is TGTGCCAGCAGCTTACATAGCGGGGGGCCGTTTACCTCCTACGAGCAGTACTTC. This codes for CASSLHSGGPFTSYEQYF. This chain links TRBV7-8 with TRBJ2-7; 10 bases map to TRBD2. The trim removed 2 bases at V and 0 bases at J, leaving 10 bases unmatched. Germline CDR1 is SGHVS and CDR2 is FQNEAQ. The CDR3 is made up of 18 amino acids.

In this sample, this clone turned up once. The chain recombines TRBV6-6 with TRBJ2-2; the match to TRBD1 covers 9 bases. The CDR3 has 16 residues. Germline CDR1 MNHNY, CDR2 SVGAGI (reference sequence). Trimming took 2 bases from V and 7 from J; bases not matched to a gene: 8. CDR3 region: CASSYPTGGRSGELFF. CDR3 sequence (DNA): TGTGCCAGCAGTTACCCAACAGGGGGCCGTAGCGGGGAGCTGTTTTTT.

The genes are TRBV29-1 and TRBJ2-1; 8 bases are a match to TRBD2. This CDR3 is built from 15 residues. Germline V gene lookup returns CDR1 SQVTM and CDR2 ANQGSEA. J gave up 6 bases and V 2 bases, and 9 bases lay outside the gene matches. The CDR3 bases are TGCAGCGTTGAACCCCGGGAGGGCCTTCGCAATGAGCAGTTCTTC. This translates into CSVEPREGLRNEQFF.

This CDR3 reads CASSPWTGDNSPLHF. The CDR3 DNA reads TGTGCCAGCAGCCCGTGGACAGGGGATAATTCACCCCTCCACTTT. The V and J genes are TRBV7-9 and TRBJ1-6; 9 bases are a match to TRBD1. Trimming removed 5 bases from V and 5 bases from J; junction bases left unmatched: 4. Germline CDR1 reads SEHNR; CDR2 reads FQNEAQ (reference sequence). This CDR3 comprises 15 residues. Full variable domain (rest looked up from reference TRBV7-9 and TRBJ1-6): DTGVSQNPRHKITKRGQNVTFRCDPISEHNRLYWYRQTLGQGPEFLTYFQNEAQLEKSRLLSDRFSAERPKGSFSTLEIQRTEQGDSAMYLCASSPWTGDNSPLHFGNGTRLTVT.

J is TRBJ2-7 and V is TRBV11-2, with unresolved D. This CDR3 is built from 15 residues. Trimming left V 2 bases short and J 3 bases short, with 14 bases between. Germline CDR1 and CDR2: SGHAT and FQNNGV. Written as DNA, the CDR3 is TGTGCCAGCAGCTTAAATCGTATTAAAAACTACGAGCAGTACTTC. It translates to CASSLNRIKNYEQYF.

The CDR3 loop reads CASSLGGLADTDTQYF. CDR3 DNA sequence: TGTGCCAGCAGCTTAGGCGGACTAGCGGACACAGATACGCAGTATTTT. The chain employs TRBV11-2 and TRBJ2-3, with 10 positions matching TRBD2. Germline CDR1 is SGHAT and CDR2 is FQNNGV. Trimming took 1 base from V and 2 from J; bases not matched to a gene: 3. The CDR3 consists of 16 residues.

V and J are TRBV18 and TRBJ1-1; 9 nucleotides line up with TRBD1. The CDR3 has 17 amino acids. With V trimmed by 4 bases and J by 0 bases, 9 bases remained unmatched. Germline V CDR1 and CDR2: KGHSH, LQKENI. The chain's CDR3 is CASSQGTGRGLNTEAFF. The CDR3 DNA is TGTGCCAGCTCACAAGGGACAGGGAGGGGGTTGAACACTGAAGCTTTCTTT. The full variable domain, in which reference TRBV18 and TRBJ1-1 provide the parts outside the CDR3, is NAGVMQNPRHLVRRRGQEARLRCSPMKGHSHVYWYRQLPEEGLKFMVYLQKENIIDESGMPKERFSAEFPKEGPSILRIQQVVRGDSAAYFCASSQGTGRGLNTEAFFGQGTRLTVV.

The chain is built from TRBV18 and TRBJ2-2; weak D call: TRBD2 (6 bases). The length of the CDR3 is 15 residues. CDR1 KGHSH and CDR2 LQKENI come from the germline V gene. The germline V and J ends were trimmed by 1 base and 4 bases, with 10 bases remaining between them. This chain's CDR3 is CASSPLLASTGELFF. The DNA for the CDR3 is TGTGCCAGCTCACCACTACTAGCTTCCACCGGGGAGCTGTTTTTT.

The chain uses TRBV10-1 and TRBJ2-5; weak D call: TRBD1 (6 bases). Germline V gene sequence: CDR1 WNHNN, CDR2 SYGVQD (reference sequence). The CDR3 is 15 residues long. Trimming removed 6 bases from V and 3 bases from J, with 17 bases in between. CDR3 region: CASRTKGTKKETQYF. The CDR3 region has the DNA TGCGCCAGCAGGACGAAAGGGACAAAAAAAGAGACCCAGTACTTC.

The rearrangement links TRBV18 to TRBJ1-2; D uncertain. The CDR3 has 15 residues. Germline CDR1 and CDR2: KGHSH and LQKENI. V was clipped by 3 bases and J by 1 base, with 12 bases between them. This chain's CDR3 is CASSPKEIVNYGYTF. The CDR3 region has the DNA TGTGCCAGCTCACCCAAAGAAATAGTTAACTATGGCTACACCTTC. The full variable domain, completed using reference TRBV18 and TRBJ1-2, is NAGVMQNPRHLVRRRGQEARLRCSPMKGHSHVYWYRQLPEEGLKFMVYLQKENIIDESGMPKERFSAEFPKEGPSILRIQQVVRGDSAAYFCASSPKEIVNYGYTFGSGTRLTVV.

The chain carries TRBV10-3 and TRBJ1-6; D gene ambiguous. V lost 5 bases and J lost 1, with 6 bases in between. This CDR3 has 14 amino acids. In germline, CDR1 is ENHRY, CDR2 SYGVKD. CDR3 sequence: CAISWESYNSPLHF. CDR3 in DNA: TGTGCCATCAGTTGGGAGTCCTATAATTCACCCCTCCACTTT.

This clone was counted between two and nine times. The gene calls are TRBV7-9 and TRBJ2-7, with unresolved D. Germline V gene sequence: CDR1 SEHNR, CDR2 FQNEAQ (reference sequence). This CDR3 has 11 residues. Trimming shortened V by 5 bases and J by 3 bases, and 5 bases separated the two germline ends. CDR3 nucleotides: TGTGCCAGCAGCAGGAGCTACGAGCAGTACTTC. The encoded protein is CASSRSYEQYF.

The chain employs TRBV5-1 and TRBJ1-1, with TRBD1 as a possible D gene (6 bases). This CDR3 has 16 residues. Germline CDR1 SGHRS, CDR2 YFSETQ. V lost 5 bases to trimming and J lost 1 base, with 18 bases between them. CDR3 loop: CASRKAGDWGNTEAFF. The CDR3 region has the DNA TGCGCCAGCAGGAAAGCAGGGGATTGGGGGAACACTGAAGCTTTCTTT.

The chain uses TRBV5-4 and TRBJ2-3; a possible D gene is TRBD1 (6 bases). The CDR3 covers 16 residues. V was cut by 9 bases and J by 1 base, with 21 bases left in between. From germline, CDR1 is SGHNT and CDR2 YYREEE (reference sequence). The chain's CDR3 is CATFPGHLVGTDTQYF. The CDR3 bases are TGTGCCACCTTCCCGGGACACTTGGTCGGCACAGATACGCAGTATTTT.

V is TRBV5-8 and J is TRBJ1-3, with D hard to call. The CDR3 loop spans 14 amino acids. Germline lookup yields CDR1 SGHTS and CDR2 YDEGEE. The V and J ends lost 2 bases and 4 bases respectively, with 10 bases between them. CDR3 in amino acids: CASSLSQLGNTIYF. CDR3 sequence (DNA): TGTGCCAGCAGCTTAAGTCAACTGGGAAACACCATATATTTT.

J is TRBJ1-1 and V is TRBV18; D is uncertain. With 6 bases removed from V and 0 bases from J, the gap between germline ends came to 14 bases. There are 15 residues in the CDR3. CDR1 and CDR2 from the germline V gene are KGHSH and LQKENI. The DNA of the CDR3 is TGTGCCAGCTCTCCCGAAGAACTTATGAACACTGAAGCTTTCTTT. Translation: CASSPEELMNTEAFF.